The next 11 T cell receptor beta chains were all read from a single sample in a study of response to subunit inactivated influenza vaccine. Via MiXCR, TCRdb re-called the RT-PCR reads, giving one row per CDR3 protein. The data show fewer than 750,000 distinct CDR3 sequences, with about 15% seen just once and over 8.5% held by the top ten. Sequences were derived from PBMCs from blood, sampled roughly 12 days after vaccination. The source is a man aged 45-60 years who received an inactivated influenza vaccine.

The chain uses TRBV20-1 and TRBJ1-4; tentative D call: TRBD1 (5 bases). This CDR3 contains 14 residues. Germline V gene sequence: CDR1 DFQATT, CDR2 SNEGSKA (reference sequence). V was clipped by 1 base and J by 2 bases, with 8 bases between them. The CDR3 loop reads CSARAGPTNEKLFF. The DNA for the CDR3 is TGCAGTGCTAGAGCAGGGCCCACTAATGAAAAACTGTTTTTT.

This clonotype came up a few times. The genes are TRBV20-1 and TRBJ2-1; D gene uncertain. The germline V gene has CDR1 DFQATT and CDR2 SNEGSKA (reference sequence). The CDR3 contains 14 residues. Trimming pared 3 bases from V and 5 bases from J, leaving 14 bases between. The CDR3, as DNA: TGCAGTGCTAGCGATAGGGCCATCGACAATGAGCAGTTCTTC. Translated: CSASDRAIDNEQFF.

This chain links TRBV6-1 with TRBJ1-5, with TRBD1 as a possible D gene (5 bases). The germline V gene encodes CDR1 MNHNS and CDR2 SASEGT. The CDR3 loop spans 14 amino acids. V lost 5 bases, J lost 5 bases, and 13 bases lay in between. This chain's CDR3 is CASSRVREDQPQHF. As DNA, the CDR3 is TGTGCCAGCAGTCGGGTCAGGGAAGATCAGCCCCAGCATTTT.

This rearrangement joins TRBV9 to TRBJ2-7, with D tentatively TRBD1 (6 bases). Germline values: CDR1 SGDLS, CDR2 YYNGEE. The CDR3 length is 15 residues. Trimming shortened V by 4 bases and J by 0 bases, and 14 bases separated the two germline ends. DNA for the CDR3: TGTGCCAGCAGCATCGGGACATTGAACTCCTACGAGCAGTACTTC. Protein product: CASSIGTLNSYEQYF.

The CDR3 nucleotides are TGCGCCAGCAGTGAAAACAGGGACGGATCTGGCTACACCTTC. It encodes CASSENRDGSGYTF. The chain employs TRBV10-1 and TRBJ1-2; D might be TRBD1 (6 bases). Germline V gene lookup returns CDR1 WNHNN and CDR2 SYGVQD (reference sequence). This CDR3 is 14 amino acids long. The germline V and J ends were trimmed by 3 bases and 7 bases, with 15 bases remaining between them.

This clonotype was detected a few times. This sequence joins TRBV5-6 and TRBJ2-7; possible D gene TRBD2, 6 bases. This CDR3 has 17 residues. The germline gives CDR1 SGHDT, CDR2 YYEEEE. Trimming shortened V by 3 bases and J by 0 bases, and 19 bases separated the two germline ends. CDR3 coding DNA: TGTGCCAGCAGCTCCCTGGAGGGGCGGTCGAGCTCCTACGAGCAGTACTTC. This translates into CASSSLEGRSSSYEQYF.

This clonotype was counted between two and nine times. V usage is TRBV11-2 and J usage is TRBJ2-5, with no clear D. V lost 3 bases, J lost 1 base, and 12 bases lay in between. This CDR3 region has 15 residues. CDR1 is SGHAT and CDR2 is FQNNGV in the germline V gene. CDR3 sequence: CASSFSDGSQETQYF. CDR3 sequence (DNA): TGTGCCAGCAGCTTCAGCGATGGATCCCAAGAGACCCAGTACTTC.

This sequence joins TRBV7-2 and TRBJ1-5; D may be TRBD1 (5 bases). The ends were cut back, 2 bases at V and 3 bases at J, with 11 bases in the middle. The CDR3 has 15 residues. Germline CDR1 reads SGHTA; CDR2 reads FQGNSA. The CDR3, as DNA: TGTGCCAGCAGCTTAATTTCAGGGCCCAATCAGCCCCAGCATTTT. Translation gives CASSLISGPNQPQHF. The full variable domain, with the rest looked up from reference TRBV7-2 and TRBJ1-5, is GAGVSQSPSNKVTEKGKDVELRCDPISGHTALYWYRQSLGQGLEFLIYFQGNSAPDKSGLPSDRFSAERTGGSVSTLTIQRTQQEDSAVYLCASSLISGPNQPQHFGDGTRLSIL.

This clonotype has more than one count but fewer than ten. The chain recombines TRBV7-9 with TRBJ1-2; 11 bases map to TRBD1. Germline CDR1 SEHNR, CDR2 FQNEAQ (reference sequence). The CDR3 is 15 amino acids. V trimming: 8 bases; J trimming: 7 bases; junction bases outside the gene matches: 12. The CDR3 loop reads CASQGQGGFVAGYTF. The CDR3 bases are TGTGCCAGCCAGGGACAGGGGGGTTTCGTGGCTGGCTACACCTTC.

This clonotype has only a few counts. The chain is built from TRBV3-1 and TRBJ2-7; 7 positions agree with TRBD1. V gave up 4 bases and J gave up 1 base; unmatched junction bases: 19. Germline assignment: CDR1 LGHDT and CDR2 YNNKEL (reference sequence). The CDR3 contains 19 residues. The CDR3 region has the DNA TGTGCCAGCAGCCGGGGTGCTGGAGGTCAGACAGGGTCATCCTACGAGCAGTACTTC. Amino acids: CASSRGAGGQTGSSYEQYF.

This clonotype was detected only a few times. The V gene is TRBV19, the J gene TRBJ2-2; TRBD2 agrees at 12 bases. In germline, CDR1 is LNHDA, CDR2 SQIVND (reference sequence). Germline trimming cut 3 bases from V and 2 bases from J; bases unmatched to any gene: 4. This CDR3 region has 17 residues. The CDR3 loop is CASSMPSGRANTGELFF. The DNA for the CDR3 is TGTGCCAGTAGTATGCCTAGCGGGAGGGCCAACACCGGGGAGCTGTTTTTT.